These T cell receptor beta chains were read from a single sample in a study of resident and recirculating memory T cells in vitiligo. Assay used: immunoSEQ multiplex PCR; TCRdb lists only in-frame clones, some missing. The sample holds about 76,000 clones, 90% to 95% seen once. Sequences were obtained from blood. These receptors originate from a male donor with vitiligo. CDR3s include the opening cysteine and the closing phenylalanine or tryptophan. The D gene is left open where the match is weak. Clone sizes are given selectively: once, few, many, or a class where the clone is expanded.

j_call d_call v_call clone_size cdr3_aa cdr3_nt
TRBJ1-2 TRBD1 TRBV6-5 - CASSGTGQDGYTF TGTGCCAGCAGTGGGACAGGTCAGGATGGCTACACCTTC
TRBJ1-4 TRBD1 TRBV28 - CASSSQGASTSEKLFF TGTGCCAGCAGTTCCCAGGGGGCGTCAACAAGCGAAAAACTGTTTTTT
TRBJ2-7 - TRBV19 - CATAAGPAYEQYF TGTGCCACCGCGGCAGGGCCTGCCTACGAGCAGTACTTC
TRBJ2-3 TRBD2 TRBV7-8 - CASSFLGTSSDTQYF TGTGCCAGCAGCTTCTTAGGGACTAGCTCAGATACGCAGTATTTT
TRBJ2-1 TRBD2 TRBV9 - CASSVGTSGTPYNEQFF TGTGCCAGCAGCGTCGGGACTAGCGGGACCCCCTACAATGAGCAGTTCTTC
TRBJ2-5 TRBD2 TRBV12-5 - CASGLVHGRAWDF TGTGCTAGTGGTTTGGTACACGGGAGGGCCTGGGACTTC
TRBJ2-1 TRBD2 TRBV6-5 once CASSRGTSPYNEQFF TGTGCCAGCTCCAGGGGGACTAGCCCTTACAATGAGCAGTTCTTC
TRBJ2-1 TRBD2 TRBV11-2 - CASRPTSGGGDEQFF TGTGCCAGCAGGCCAACTAGCGGTGGGGGGGATGAGCAGTTCTTC
TRBJ1-6 TRBD1 TRBV4-1 - CASSHLGTAGSPLHF TGCGCCAGCAGCCATCTAGGGACAGCTGGTTCACCCCTCCACTTT
TRBJ1-2 TRBD1 TRBV28 once CASSLFGTGDNTF TGTGCCAGCAGTTTATTTGGGACAGGGGACAACACCTTC
TRBJ2-7 - TRBV28 - CASSLRGADRVYEQYF TGTGCCAGCAGTTTAAGGGGGGCTGACAGGGTCTACGAGCAGTACTTC
TRBJ2-7 - TRBV7-2 - CASSLRTLEQYF TGTGCCAGCAGCCTTAGGACTCTCGAGCAGTACTTC
TRBJ2-3 TRBD2 TRBV5-6 - CASSFFRELGGGTQYF TGTGCCAGCAGCTTTTTTAGGGAACTTGGCGGGGGGACGCAGTATTTT
TRBJ2-7 TRBD2 TRBV2 - CASARPELAGFCEQYF TGTGCCAGCGCTCGTCCAGAGTTAGCGGGATTCTGTGAGCAGTACTTC
TRBJ2-7 TRBD1 TRBV28 - CASSGPGQGIYEQYF TGTGCCAGCAGTGGGCCGGGACAGGGGATATACGAGCAGTACTTC
TRBJ2-3 - TRBV27 - CASGQNTDTQYF TGTGCCAGCGGGCAGAACACAGATACGCAGTATTTT
TRBJ1-2 TRBD1 TRBV7-3 - CASSLMTGGAGYTF TGTGCCAGCAGCTTAATGACAGGGGGTGCTGGCTACACCTTC
TRBJ1-2 - TRBV2 - CATRTETNYGYTF TGTGCCACCCGGACAGAGACCAACTATGGCTACACCTTC
TRBJ2-2 TRBD1 TRBV5-1 - CASSLSTGVMSGELFF TGCGCCAGCAGCTTATCGACAGGGGTGATGTCCGGGGAGCTGTTTTTT
TRBJ2-7 - TRBV21-1 - CASSKAPRTSGSRIDEQYF TGTGCCAGCAGCAAAGCTCCAAGGACTAGCGGGAGTCGGATCGACGAGCAGTACTTC
TRBJ2-7 - TRBV28 - CASSLGRLSGTLSYEQYF TGTGCCAGCAGTTTGGGCCGTTTATCCGGGACTCTGTCCTACGAGCAGTACTTC
TRBJ1-3 - TRBV28 - CASSSYRVEGNTIYF TGTGCCAGCAGTTCATACAGGGTGGAGGGAAACACCATATATTTT
TRBJ2-7 - TRBV4-3 - CASSPGSLSYEQYF TGCGCCAGCAGCCCCGGGTCCCTCTCCTACGAGCAGTACTTC
TRBJ1-2 TRBD1 TRBV4-2 - CASSQTGGPGHGYTF TGTGCCAGCAGCCAAACAGGGGGCCCTGGGCATGGCTACACCTTC
TRBJ2-5 TRBD1 TRBV27 - CASSLSRQGETQYF TGTGCCAGCAGTTTATCGAGACAGGGGGAGACCCAGTACTTC
TRBJ2-7 TRBD1 TRBV5-6 once CASSPGQGNTYEQYF TGTGCCAGCAGCCCGGGACAGGGGAATACCTACGAGCAGTACTTC
TRBJ1-5 - TRBV19 - CASSWTETSNQPQHF TGCGCCAGTAGTTGGACAGAGACTAGCAATCAGCCCCAGCATTTT
TRBJ2-1 - TRBV11-2 - CASSRTGGYNEQFF TGTGCCAGCAGCCGAACCGGAGGCTACAATGAGCAGTTCTTC
TRBJ1-4 - TRBV9 - CASSVGRTEELFF TGTGCCAGCAGCGTAGGCCGAACGGAGGAACTGTTTTTT